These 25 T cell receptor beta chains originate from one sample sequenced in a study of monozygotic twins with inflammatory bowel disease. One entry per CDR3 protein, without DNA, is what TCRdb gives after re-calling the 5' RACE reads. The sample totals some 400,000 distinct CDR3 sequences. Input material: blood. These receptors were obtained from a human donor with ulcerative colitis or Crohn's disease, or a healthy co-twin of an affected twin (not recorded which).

The CDR3 loop is CSVGGATNEKLFF. The V gene is TRBV29-1, the J gene TRBJ1-4. This CDR3 contains 13 residues. The germline gives CDR1 SQVTM, CDR2 ANQGSEA.

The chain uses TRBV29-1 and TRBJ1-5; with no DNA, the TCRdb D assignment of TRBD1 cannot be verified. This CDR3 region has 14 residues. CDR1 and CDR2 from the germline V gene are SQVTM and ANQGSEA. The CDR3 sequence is CSALNSGVNQPQHF.

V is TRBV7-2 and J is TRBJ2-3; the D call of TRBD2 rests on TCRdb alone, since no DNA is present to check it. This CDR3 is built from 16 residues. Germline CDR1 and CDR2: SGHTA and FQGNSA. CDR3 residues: CASSLGLAVYTDTQYF.

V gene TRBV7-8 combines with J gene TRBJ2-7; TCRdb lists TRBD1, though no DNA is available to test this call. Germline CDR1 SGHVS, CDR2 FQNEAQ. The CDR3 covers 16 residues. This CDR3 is CASRLSGQVARYEQYF.

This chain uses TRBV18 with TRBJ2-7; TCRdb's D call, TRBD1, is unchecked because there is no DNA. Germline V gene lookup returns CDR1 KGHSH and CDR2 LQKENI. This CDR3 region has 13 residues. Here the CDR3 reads CASSPRRGEEQYF. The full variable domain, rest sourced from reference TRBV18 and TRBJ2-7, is NAGVMQNPRHLVRRRGQEARLRCSPMKGHSHVYWYRQLPEEGLKFMVYLQKENIIDESGMPKERFSAEFPKEGPSILRIQQVVRGDSAAYFCASSPRRGEEQYFGPGTRLTVT.

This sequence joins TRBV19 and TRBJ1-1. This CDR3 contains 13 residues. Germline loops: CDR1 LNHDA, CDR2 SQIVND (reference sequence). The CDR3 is CASSIAQRTEAFF.

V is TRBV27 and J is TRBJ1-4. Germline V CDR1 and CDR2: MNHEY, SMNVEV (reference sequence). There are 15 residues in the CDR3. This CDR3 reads CASSHGGDFGEKLFF.

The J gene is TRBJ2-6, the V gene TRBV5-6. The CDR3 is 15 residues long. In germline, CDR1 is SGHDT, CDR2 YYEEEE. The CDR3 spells CASSPLRPGANVLTF.

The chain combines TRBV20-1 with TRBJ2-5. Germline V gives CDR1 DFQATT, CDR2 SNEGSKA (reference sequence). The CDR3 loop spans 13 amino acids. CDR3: CSAYIVNEETQYF.

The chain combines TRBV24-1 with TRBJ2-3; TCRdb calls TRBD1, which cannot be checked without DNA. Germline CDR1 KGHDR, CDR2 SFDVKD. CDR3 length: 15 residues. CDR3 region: CATSDPSDSLDTQYF.

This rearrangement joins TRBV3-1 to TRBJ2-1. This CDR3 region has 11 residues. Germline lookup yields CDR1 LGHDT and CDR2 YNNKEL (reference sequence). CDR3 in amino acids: CASSHNNEQFF.

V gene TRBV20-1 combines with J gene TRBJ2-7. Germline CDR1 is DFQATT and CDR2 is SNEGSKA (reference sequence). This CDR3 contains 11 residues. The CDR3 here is CSARERYEQYF.

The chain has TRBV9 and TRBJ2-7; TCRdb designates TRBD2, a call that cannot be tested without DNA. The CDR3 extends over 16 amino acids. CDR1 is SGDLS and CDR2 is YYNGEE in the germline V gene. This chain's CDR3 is CASSDRLDRLSYEQYF.

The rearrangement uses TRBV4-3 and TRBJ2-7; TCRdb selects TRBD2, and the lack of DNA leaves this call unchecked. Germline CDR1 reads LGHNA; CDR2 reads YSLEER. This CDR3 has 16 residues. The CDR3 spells CASSQDRLAGAYEQYF.

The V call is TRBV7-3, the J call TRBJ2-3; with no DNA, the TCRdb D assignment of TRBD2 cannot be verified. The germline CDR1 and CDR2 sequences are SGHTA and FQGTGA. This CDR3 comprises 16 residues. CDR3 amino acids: CASSLIGTSGGDTQYF.

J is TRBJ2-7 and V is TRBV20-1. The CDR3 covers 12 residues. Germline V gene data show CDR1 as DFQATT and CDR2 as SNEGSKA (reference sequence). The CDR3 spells CSAVGTSYEQYF.

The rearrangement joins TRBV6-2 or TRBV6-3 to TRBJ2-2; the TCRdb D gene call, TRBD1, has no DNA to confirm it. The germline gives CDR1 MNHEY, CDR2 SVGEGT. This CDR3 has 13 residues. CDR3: CASSPRSESELFF.

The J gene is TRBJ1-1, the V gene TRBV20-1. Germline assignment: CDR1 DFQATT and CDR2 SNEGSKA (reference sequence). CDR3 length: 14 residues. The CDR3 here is CSPRGFGGVTEAFF.

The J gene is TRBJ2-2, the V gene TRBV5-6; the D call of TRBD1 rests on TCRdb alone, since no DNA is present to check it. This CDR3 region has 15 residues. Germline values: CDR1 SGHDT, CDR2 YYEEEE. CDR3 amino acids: CASTPLGALTGELFF.

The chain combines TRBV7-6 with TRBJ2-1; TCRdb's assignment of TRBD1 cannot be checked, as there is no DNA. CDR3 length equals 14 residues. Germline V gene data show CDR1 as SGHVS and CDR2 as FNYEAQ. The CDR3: CASSIGQGYNEQFF. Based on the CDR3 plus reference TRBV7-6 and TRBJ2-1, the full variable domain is GAGVSQSPRYKVTKRGQDVALRCDPISGHVSLYWYRQALGQGPEFLTYFNYEAQQDKSGLPNDRFSAERPEGSISTLTIQRTEQRDSAMYRCASSIGQGYNEQFFGPGTRLTVL.

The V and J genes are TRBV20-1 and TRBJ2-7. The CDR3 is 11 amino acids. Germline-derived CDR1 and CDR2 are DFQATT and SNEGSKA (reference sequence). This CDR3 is CSAALGNEQYF.

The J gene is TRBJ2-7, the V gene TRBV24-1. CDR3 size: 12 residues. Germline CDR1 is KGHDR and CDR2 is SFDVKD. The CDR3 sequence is CATSDLFNEQYF.

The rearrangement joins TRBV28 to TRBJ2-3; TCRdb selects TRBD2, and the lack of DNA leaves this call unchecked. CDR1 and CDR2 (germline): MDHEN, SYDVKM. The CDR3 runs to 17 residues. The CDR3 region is CASSPAAGGGMEDTQYF.

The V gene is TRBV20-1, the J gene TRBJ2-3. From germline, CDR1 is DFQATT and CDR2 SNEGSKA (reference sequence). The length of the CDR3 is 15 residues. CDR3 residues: CSARDGLGNTDTQYF.

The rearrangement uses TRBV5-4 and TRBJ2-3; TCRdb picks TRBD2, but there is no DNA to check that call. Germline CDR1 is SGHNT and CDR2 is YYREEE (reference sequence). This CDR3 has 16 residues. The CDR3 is CASSLRLAGGGDTQYF.